The 15 T cell receptor beta chains below were found in one sample sequenced in a study of graft-versus-host responses after intestinal transplantation. Profiled with immunoSEQ multiplex PCR; TCRdb holds only in-frame clones, not every one. The repertoire holds approximately 90,000 clones, with about 88% as singletons. For these receptors, no antigen is known. The specimen comprised unstimulated CD4+ T cells sorted from spleen or lymph node cells, sampled before transplant. These receptors all stem from a human donor who was the organ donor for an intestinal transplant.

The rearrangement joins TRBV7-8 to TRBJ2-1, with 8 bases identical to TRBD2. There are 13 residues in the CDR3. Unmatched junction bases numbered 2, after V lost 1 base and J lost 9 bases. CDR1 and CDR2 (germline): SGHVS, FQNEAQ. CDR3 DNA: TGTGCCAGCAGCTTAGAGCGGGGGACTGAGCAGTTCTTC. It encodes CASSLERGTEQFF.

The V gene is TRBV6-1, the J gene TRBJ2-6, with 7 positions matching TRBD1. J was trimmed by 0 bases and V by 4 bases; bases with no gene match: 6. The germline V gene encodes CDR1 MNHNS and CDR2 SASEGT. This CDR3 contains 17 residues. The CDR3 loop reads CASSGGQPFSGANVLTF. CDR3 nucleotide sequence: TGTGCCAGCAGTGGGGGACAGCCATTCTCTGGGGCCAACGTCCTGACTTTC.

J is TRBJ1-2 and V is TRBV6-1; D uncertain. V lost 2 bases to trimming and J lost 2 bases, with 9 bases between them. Germline CDR1 is MNHNS and CDR2 is SASEGT. This CDR3 contains 14 residues. The CDR3 sequence: CASSEKGGNYGYTF. CDR3 DNA: TGTGCCAGCAGTGAAAAGGGAGGGAACTATGGCTACACCTTC.

V usage is TRBV9 and J usage is TRBJ2-1, with TRBD2 matching 9 bases. Germline-derived CDR1 and CDR2 are SGDLS and YYNGEE. J was trimmed by 10 bases and V by 3 bases; bases with no gene match: 11. The CDR3 has 15 amino acids. CDR3 sequence reads: CASSARGLAGVEQFF. The CDR3 coding sequence is TGTGCCAGCAGCGCCCGTGGTTTAGCGGGGGTGGAGCAGTTCTTC.

This chain joins TRBV6-5 and TRBJ2-7; D is undetermined. Trimming stripped 7 bases from V and 1 base from J, with 5 bases between. Germline V gene sequence: CDR1 MNHEY, CDR2 SVGAGI. The CDR3 contains 11 residues. CDR3 DNA: TGTGCCAGCATGTCGTCCTACGAGCAGTACTTC. As protein: CASMSSYEQYF.

The chain has TRBV28 and TRBJ2-7; 11 nucleotides agree with TRBD1. Germline trimming cut 6 bases from V and 2 bases from J; bases unmatched to any gene: 6. The CDR3 is made up of 15 amino acids. Germline V lookup: CDR1 MDHEN, CDR2 SYDVKM. CDR3 in amino acids: CASSLGDRGTYEQYF. The CDR3 nucleotides read TGTGCCAGCAGCCTCGGGGACAGGGGGACCTACGAGCAGTACTTC.

In nucleotides, the CDR3 is TGTGCCAGCAGTTTGGTAGCGGGACGGAGTGAGCAGTTCTTC. Amino acid sequence: CASSLVAGRSEQFF. The chain couples TRBV27 to TRBJ2-1; TRBD2 matches 8 bases. This CDR3 region has 14 residues. Germline assignment: CDR1 MNHEY and CDR2 SMNVEV (reference sequence). Trimming removed 3 bases from V and 9 bases from J; junction bases left unmatched: 7.

The CDR3 coding sequence is TGTGCCAGCAGGACCGCAGGGGCCGGACTAGTAGGGGAAAACATTCAGTACTTC. This sequence encodes CASRTAGAGLVGENIQYF. V and J are TRBV28 and TRBJ2-4, with D possibly TRBD2 on 7 matching bases. This CDR3 contains 18 residues. Trimming removed 6 bases from V and 5 bases from J, with 26 bases in between. Germline V gene data show CDR1 as MDHEN and CDR2 as SYDVKM. Full variable domain (outside the CDR3, taken from reference TRBV28 and TRBJ2-4): DVKVTQSSRYLVKRTGEKVFLECVQDMDHENMFWYRQDPGLGLRLIYFSYDVKMKEKGDIPEGYSVSREKKERFSLILESASTNQTSMYLCASRTAGAGLVGENIQYFGAGTRLSVL.

This rearrangement joins TRBV6-1 to TRBJ2-5, with D perhaps matching TRBD1 (5 bases). There are 16 residues in the CDR3. Trimming removed 1 base at V and 7 bases at J, with 19 bases between. Germline CDR1 is MNHNS and CDR2 is SASEGT. The CDR3 region has the DNA TGTGCCAGCAGTGAAGGCCCACTTACAGGTATCGGGACCCAGTACTTC. Residues: CASSEGPLTGIGTQYF.

The chain has TRBV18 and TRBJ1-3; no clear D gene. V shed 3 bases and J shed 0 bases, with 12 bases lying between them. This CDR3 has 16 residues. Germline V CDR1 and CDR2: KGHSH, LQKENI. The CDR3 bases are TGTGCCAGCTCACCTACTGACGGGAGCTCTGGAAACACCATATATTTT. It yields the protein CASSPTDGSSGNTIYF.

The rearrangement uses TRBV7-2 and TRBJ2-3, with a tentative D call TRBD2 (6 bases). The V gene lost 5 bases and the J gene lost 0 bases, with 18 bases spanning the gap. This CDR3 spans 17 amino acids. In germline, CDR1 is SGHTA, CDR2 FQGNSA. The CDR3 DNA sequence: TGTGCCAGCAGCGTGGGGTGGCGGGGCCCTAGCACAGATACGCAGTATTTT. This codes for CASSVGWRGPSTDTQYF.

This chain uses TRBV6-6 with TRBJ1-2, with 9 bases matching TRBD1. Germline lookup yields CDR1 MNHNY and CDR2 SVGAGI (reference sequence). V shed 5 bases, J shed 2 bases, and the junction held 9 bases outside the gene matches. The CDR3 is 16 amino acids. The CDR3 DNA follows: TGTGCCAGCAGTAACCGGGACAGGGTAGGGAACTATGGCTACACCTTC. It translates to CASSNRDRVGNYGYTF.

The rearrangement links TRBV18 to TRBJ2-3, with TRBD1 matching over 8 bases. The germline CDR1 and CDR2 sequences are KGHSH and LQKENI. J lost 6 bases, V lost 3 bases, and 8 bases had no gene match. The CDR3 is 15 amino acids. For the CDR3, the DNA is TGTGCCAGCTCACCTGCCCCAGGGGGCGCGGATACGCAGTATTTT. Protein sequence: CASSPAPGGADTQYF.

The chain couples TRBV18 to TRBJ2-5; 7 bases line up with TRBD1. The ends lost 3 bases at V and 4 bases at J; junction bases unmatched: 8. There are 15 residues in the CDR3. The germline V gene encodes CDR1 KGHSH and CDR2 LQKENI. CDR3 loop: CASSPPGQRGETQYF. For the CDR3, the DNA is TGTGCCAGCTCACCCCCGGGACAGAGGGGAGAGACCCAGTACTTC.

This clone was counted between two and nine times. The chain employs TRBV6-5 and TRBJ1-6; D remains unclear. The CDR3 loop spans 13 amino acids. Germline V gene sequence: CDR1 MNHEY, CDR2 SVGAGI. Trimming took off 0 bases at V and 15 bases at J, with 12 bases between the two ends. The CDR3, as DNA: TGTGCCAGCAGTTACTCTTTCCGTTCCTTCCTCCACTTT. It specifies CASSYSFRSFLHF.